The 27 T cell receptor beta chains presented below share a single source sample, sequenced in a study of CD8 T cells in ankylosing spondylitis. MiXCR was run by TCRdb on the 5' RACE reads, yielding one entry per CDR3 protein. The table lists about 130,000 distinct CDR3 sequences, around 9% of them singletons. The sample was blood, either unsorted or a sorted T cell fraction (not recorded which). Source of these receptors: a male donor with ankylosing spondylitis or in good health (not recorded which).

At least ten counts were recorded for this clonotype. The gene calls are TRBV29-1 and TRBJ2-2; TRBD2 aligns across 8 bases. This CDR3 has 14 amino acids. V shed 4 bases and J 6 bases; nucleotides not matched to a gene: 7. Germline values: CDR1 SQVTM, CDR2 ANQGSEA. CDR3 DNA sequence: TGCAGCGTTGCCCCCCGCGGGGGGTCCGGGGAGCTGTTTTTT. Protein product: CSVAPRGGSGELFF.

This clonotype was picked up many times. The chain carries TRBV6-7 and TRBJ2-2; 8 bases fit TRBD2. TRBV6-7 is an open reading frame, and its role is uncertain. The CDR3 has 15 residues. Germline trimming cut 6 bases from V and 2 bases from J; bases unmatched to any gene: 5. For the CDR3, the DNA is TGTGCCAGCAGAGGACTAGCTGAAAACACCGGGGAGCTGTTTTTT. It yields the protein CASRGLAENTGELFF.

The chain carries TRBV12-3 or TRBV12-4 and TRBJ2-5, with D perhaps TRBD1 (6 bases). The CDR3 covers 15 residues. V shed 7 bases and J shed 4 bases, with 19 bases lying between them. In DNA, the CDR3 is TGTGCCAGCACCCAAGGGCAGGGGAGAAGAGAGACCCAGTACTTC. As protein: CASTQGQGRRETQYF.

This clonotype was found many times. The chain uses TRBV29-1 and TRBJ1-2; a possible D gene is TRBD1 (5 bases). This CDR3 is 13 amino acids long. The germline V gene encodes CDR1 SQVTM and CDR2 ANQGSEA. Trimming removed 0 bases at V and 4 bases at J, with 9 bases between. The CDR3 DNA is TGCAGCGTTGAAGACCTTAGGGGCTATGGCTACACCTTC. The encoded protein is CSVEDLRGYGYTF.

The chain recombines TRBV15 with TRBJ2-3; D is perhaps TRBD2 (5 bases). The V end lost 0 bases, the J end lost 3 bases, and 13 bases lay between the germline ends. The CDR3 spans 16 residues. The germline V gene encodes CDR1 LNHNV and CDR2 YYDKDF (reference sequence). The DNA of the CDR3 is TGTGCCACCAGCAGAGATCGCGGAAGCGGTACAGATACGCAGTATTTT. This sequence encodes CATSRDRGSGTDTQYF. Drawing the rest from reference TRBV15 and TRBJ2-3, the complete variable domain is DAMVIQNPRYQVTQFGKPVTLSCSQTLNHNVMYWYQQKSSQAPKLLFHYYDKDFNNEADTPDNFQSRRPNTSFCFLDIRSPGLGDTAMYLCATSRDRGSGTDTQYFGPGTRLTVL.

At least ten counts were recorded for this clonotype. This sequence joins TRBV7-2 and TRBJ2-5, with a possible D match to TRBD1 (6 bases). This CDR3 is 15 amino acids long. CDR1 is SGHTA and CDR2 is FQGNSA in the germline V gene. Trimming left V 7 bases short and J 1 base short, with 16 bases between. CDR3 in amino acids: CASNHGQLIQETQYF. CDR3 in DNA: TGTGCCAGCAACCATGGACAGCTAATCCAAGAGACCCAGTACTTC.

In this sample, this clonotype turned up many times. The CDR3 DNA sequence: TGTGCCAGCAGCGTAGTAGCGGGAGGTGAGCAGTTCTTC. Translating gives CASSVVAGGEQFF. This sequence joins TRBV9 and TRBJ2-1; 10 positions agree with TRBD2. After removal of 0 bases from V and 9 bases from J, the junction contained 0 bases not matched to a gene. Germline CDR1 reads SGDLS; CDR2 reads YYNGEE. This CDR3 is built from 13 residues.

The chain couples TRBV28 to TRBJ1-6; TRBD1 might be the D (5 bases). The ends were cut back, 5 bases at V and 10 bases at J, with 9 bases in the middle. The CDR3 is 12 residues long. Germline V gene lookup returns CDR1 MDHEN and CDR2 SYDVKM. The CDR3 nucleotides are TGTGCCAGCAGTGGGGGGTACTCACCCCTCCACTTT. Translated: CASSGGYSPLHF.

The table lists this clonotype with a few counts. The gene calls are TRBV9 and TRBJ1-3; unclear D gene. There are 16 residues in the CDR3. V was pared by 4 bases and J by 1 base, with 15 bases between. The V gene's germline CDR1 is SGDLS and CDR2 YYNGEE. This CDR3 is CASSPSGWESGNTIYF. In nucleotides, the CDR3 is TGTGCCAGCAGCCCATCGGGGTGGGAATCTGGAAACACCATATATTTT.

DNA for the CDR3: TGTGCCAGCAGCACACTAGCGGGAGGGACCGGGGAGCTGTTTTTT. Translating it yields CASSTLAGGTGELFF. This rearrangement joins TRBV6-2 or TRBV6-3 to TRBJ2-2, with 13 bases that match TRBD2. Germline V gene sequence: CDR1 MNHEY, CDR2 SVGEGT. The CDR3 consists of 15 residues. With V trimmed by 6 bases and J by 5 bases, 3 bases remained unmatched.

The J gene is TRBJ2-6, the V gene TRBV18; no clear D gene. Germline-derived CDR1 and CDR2 are KGHSH and LQKENI. The V gene lost 3 bases and the J gene lost 4 bases, with 4 bases spanning the gap. This CDR3 is built from 13 residues. The CDR3 DNA reads TGTGCCAGCTCACCTGGGGGGGCCAACGTCCTGACTTTC. Translated, it gives CASSPGGANVLTF.

This clonotype has ten or more counts. The gene calls are TRBV7-9 and TRBJ2-3; 9 positions match TRBD2. Germline CDR1 is SEHNR and CDR2 is FQNEAQ (reference sequence). The CDR3 length is 16 residues. After removal of 4 bases from V and 1 base from J, the junction contained 6 bases not matched to a gene. CDR3 sequence (DNA): TGTGCCAGCAGCTCCCTATTAGCGGGAGGCACAGATACGCAGTATTTT. This translates into CASSSLLAGGTDTQYF.

This clonotype was recorded at least ten times. The CDR3 sequence is CASSRGGSGSYNEQFF. Written as DNA, the CDR3 is TGTGCCAGCAGCCGCGGGGGTAGCGGCTCCTACAATGAGCAGTTCTTC. This rearrangement joins TRBV11-3 to TRBJ2-1; TRBD2 matches 7 bases. The CDR3 covers 16 residues. With V trimmed by 5 bases and J by 0 bases, 7 bases remained unmatched. Germline values: CDR1 SGHNT, CDR2 YENEEA.

This clonotype appeared many times. The chain joins TRBV9 to TRBJ2-2; 8 bases agree with TRBD2. The V gene's germline CDR1 is SGDLS and CDR2 YYNGEE. V shed 4 bases and J 6 bases; nucleotides not matched to a gene: 11. CDR3 size: 16 residues. Here the CDR3 DNA reads TGTGCCAGCAGCTCAGAGGTTTTAGCGGGGTCCGGGGAGCTGTTTTTT. Its translation: CASSSEVLAGSGELFF.

In its sample, this clonotype was seen many times. This sequence joins TRBV29-1 and TRBJ2-2; D is unclear. The CDR3 runs 14 residues. Trimming cost V 7 bases and J 2 bases, with 14 bases left between them. The V gene's germline CDR1 is SQVTM and CDR2 ANQGSEA. The CDR3 DNA sequence: TGCAGCGCCTGGACCGATCTCAACACCGGGGAGCTGTTTTTT. This sequence encodes CSAWTDLNTGELFF.

This chain joins TRBV20-1 and TRBJ2-7; a possible D gene is TRBD2 (6 bases). Germline lookup yields CDR1 DFQATT and CDR2 SNEGSKA (reference sequence). The CDR3 extends over 13 amino acids. Trimming took off 5 bases at V and 3 bases at J, with 14 bases between the two ends. CDR3 sequence: CSAFTRGYYEQYF. CDR3 nucleotide sequence: TGCAGTGCTTTCACGCGGGGTTACTACGAGCAGTACTTC.

Ten or more counts support this clonotype. The rearrangement joins TRBV9 to TRBJ2-5, with TRBD2 identical over 10 bases. CDR1 and CDR2 from the germline V gene are SGDLS and YYNGEE. The CDR3 length is 17 residues. The V segment lost 5 bases and the J segment 0 bases; nucleotides outside the gene matches: 10. Written as DNA, the CDR3 is TGTGCCAGCAGTACTAGCGGGATGAGGGGGTACCAAGAGACCCAGTACTTC. This sequence encodes CASSTSGMRGYQETQYF.

This clonotype appeared many times. The chain is built from TRBV7-2 and TRBJ2-5; D may be TRBD2 (5 bases). The V gene's germline CDR1 is SGHTA and CDR2 FQGNSA. V was shortened by 0 bases and J by 4 bases, with 9 bases between the two germline ends. The CDR3 has 14 residues. The CDR3 here is CASSLAGVRETQYF. DNA of the CDR3: TGTGCCAGCAGCTTAGCGGGAGTGAGAGAGACCCAGTACTTC.

The chain uses TRBV7-2 and TRBJ2-5; D assignment may be TRBD1 or TRBD2 (5 bases each). V lost 5 bases, J lost 14 bases, and 27 bases lay in between. The CDR3 covers 15 residues. Germline V gives CDR1 SGHTA, CDR2 FQGNSA. Here the CDR3 reads CASSPRGAAGIYFYF. The CDR3 bases are TGTGCCAGCAGCCCCCGTGGGGCAGCCGGGATTTATTTTTACTTC.

In this sample, this clonotype turned up many times. The chain uses TRBV5-1 and TRBJ2-2; D call uncertain. CDR3 length: 16 residues. Germline values: CDR1 SGHRS, CDR2 YFSETQ. The V and J ends lost 3 bases and 0 bases respectively, with 12 bases between them. The CDR3 is CASSWVPSANTGELFF. The CDR3 region has the DNA TGCGCCAGCAGCTGGGTCCCGTCTGCGAACACCGGGGAGCTGTTTTTT.

This clonotype has a count of ten or more. The chain carries TRBV5-1 and TRBJ1-1; D might be TRBD1 (6 bases). The germline gives CDR1 SGHRS, CDR2 YFSETQ. This CDR3 comprises 14 residues. Trimming pared 4 bases from V and 7 bases from J, leaving 17 bases between. In DNA, the CDR3 is TGCGCCAGCAGCACCGGGAGTGGACAGCTTGAAGCTTTCTTT. Its translation is CASSTGSGQLEAFF.

This chain links TRBV19 with TRBJ2-3; TRBD1 aligns across 7 bases. The CDR3 contains 15 residues. Germline V gene lookup returns CDR1 LNHDA and CDR2 SQIVND (reference sequence). The trim removed 5 bases at V and 2 bases at J, leaving 7 bases unmatched. CDR3 in DNA: TGTGCCAGTAGTGTACCGGGACAGATCACAGATACGCAGTATTTT. This translates into CASSVPGQITDTQYF.

This clonotype was counted at least ten times. The V call is TRBV27, the J call TRBJ2-4; TRBD1 might be the D (5 bases). Germline values: CDR1 MNHEY, CDR2 SMNVEV (reference sequence). The CDR3 contains 17 residues. Trimming left V 3 bases short and J 0 bases short, with 15 bases between. The CDR3 DNA is TGTGCCAGCAGTTTCACTCGACAGAGTCTAGCCAAAAACATTCAGTACTTC. Translating it yields CASSFTRQSLAKNIQYF.

This clonotype has at least ten counts. This chain joins TRBV2 and TRBJ2-5, with D perhaps being TRBD1 or TRBD2 (5 bases each). The germline V gene encodes CDR1 SNHLY and CDR2 FYNNEI. This CDR3 has 13 residues. Trimming left V 11 bases short and J 2 bases short, with 15 bases between. Here the CDR3 reads CAGGQGRQETQYF. The CDR3 DNA sequence: TGTGCCGGAGGTCAGGGCCGGCAAGAGACCCAGTACTTC.

The sample holds many counts of this clonotype. The rearrangement joins TRBV12-3 or TRBV12-4 to TRBJ2-7, with 12 bases identical to TRBD1. The CDR3 has 14 residues. V lost 7 bases and J lost 5; bases outside the gene matches: 6. CDR3 bases: TGTGCCAGCAAGGCGGGACAGGGGGCTGACGAGCAGTACTTC. Protein product: CASKAGQGADEQYF.

This clonotype has just a few counts. A read error may be the cause here, since a much bigger clone is one base away. The V call is TRBV12-1, the J call TRBJ2-7; TRBD2, as called in the table, went unchecked against the DNA. TRBV12-1 is reported as a pseudogene. The CDR3 runs 13 residues. CDR3 DNA: TGTGCCAGCAGCTTGGGCCTCAACTGCGAGCAGTACTTC. Translated, it gives CASSLGLNCEQYF.

This chain joins TRBV7-8 and TRBJ2-1; D remains unclear. The V gene's germline CDR1 is SGHVS and CDR2 FQNEAQ. V lost 6 bases to trimming and J lost 9 bases, with 9 bases between them. This CDR3 contains 11 residues. CDR3 residues: CASRTSGEQFF. The CDR3 DNA reads as TGTGCCAGCAGGACTTCGGGTGAGCAGTTCTTC.